A selection of T cell receptor beta chains follows, all from one sample in a study of blood T cell repertoires in COVID-19. Generated by immunoSEQ multiplex PCR, the TCRdb table keeps only in-frame clones and is missing some. This sample carries about 200,000 clones, approximately 84% of them seen once, and the ten largest clones take 6.9%. The sequenced sample was peripheral blood. These receptor sequences come from a human donor with acute or convalescent COVID-19. The donor label of this sample is uncertain. Both conserved end residues are part of each CDR3. A D gene is named only where the DNA matches it firmly. Clone size is given for some rows only: seen once, a few or many times, or a class if the clone is expanded.

TRBJ1-2 | - | TRBV28 | - | TGTGCCAGCGGCAGCCTCCCGGAGAGCTACACCTTC | CASGSLPESYTF
TRBJ2-7 | - | TRBV6-5 | TRBD1 | TGTGCCAGCACCCGGACAGGGACCTACGAGCAGTACTTC | CASTRTGTYEQYF
TRBJ1-3 | - | TRBV3-1/TRBV3-2 | TRBD1 | TGTGCCAGCAGCCAATTCAGGGGGGTCTCTGGAAACACCATATATTTT | CASSQFRGVSGNTIYF
TRBJ1-2 | - | TRBV30 | - | TGTGCCTGGAGTCCTACGACTCAAATCTATGGCTACACCTTC | CAWSPTTQIYGYTF
TRBJ2-4 | - | TRBV30 | TRBD1 | TGTGCCTGGAACCCAATGACAGGGGGCTACAGAAACATTCAGTACTTC | CAWNPMTGGYRNIQYF
TRBJ1-2 | once | TRBV5-6 | - | TGTGCCAGCAGCTTGGTTCAGGGCACTACTAACTATGGCTACACCTTC | CASSLVQGTTNYGYTF
TRBJ2-3 | few | TRBV11-3 | TRBD1 | TGTGCCAGCAGTGGGACAGGGGGCCCAGATACGCAGTATTTT | CASSGTGGPDTQYF
TRBJ1-2 | - | TRBV28 | TRBD1 | TGTGCCAGCAGTTTCGGACAGGACAACTATGGCTACACCTTC | CASSFGQDNYGYTF
TRBJ2-1 | once | TRBV5-1 | - | TGCGCCAGCAGCCAGACAGTCAATGAGCAGTTCTTC | CASSQTVNEQFF
TRBJ2-2 | - | TRBV6-6 | TRBD1 | TGTGCCAGCAGTCCTCGGGACAGGGTTAACACCGGGGAGCTGTTTTTT | CASSPRDRVNTGELFF
TRBJ2-5 | once | TRBV11-2 | TRBD1 | TGTGCCAGCAGCTTAGATTTCCCAGGGGGTGGTCGAGAGACCCAGTACTTC | CASSLDFPGGGRETQYF
TRBJ1-4 | once | TRBV14 | - | TGTGCCAGCAGCCAAGGGCTTAATGAAAAACTGTTTTTT | CASSQGLNEKLFF
TRBJ1-2 | - | TRBV27 | TRBD1 | TGTGCCAGCAGTCCTCAGAGACAGGGAGGCTATGGCTACACCTTC | CASSPQRQGGYGYTF
TRBJ2-2 | once | TRBV13 | TRBD1 | TGTGCCAGCGGAAAACAGGGGACCGGGGAGCTGTTTTTT | CASGKQGTGELFF
TRBJ1-2 | few | TRBV3-1/TRBV3-2 | - | TGTGCCAGCAGCCACCTGTATGGCTACACCTTC | CASSHLYGYTF
TRBJ1-1 | - | TRBV7-2 | - | TGTGCCAGCAGCTTGGACAGTTACACTGAAGCTTTCTTT | CASSLDSYTEAFF
TRBJ1-2 | once | TRBV14 | - | TGTGCCAGCAGCCAACGGGGTGATCCCGGGATGCGTCACCAAGCTAACTATGGCTACACCTTC | CASSQRGDPGMRHQANYGYTF
TRBJ1-1 | - | TRBV3-1/TRBV3-2 | - | TGTGCCAGCAGCCAAGGATCCAGGGGAGGGACTGAAGCTTTCTTT | CASSQGSRGGTEAFF
TRBJ2-5 | few | TRBV6-5 | TRBD1 | TGTGCCAGCAGGGCCCCAGGGGGCAGGAAAGAGACCCAGTACTTC | CASRAPGGRKETQYF
TRBJ1-2 | few | TRBV28 | TRBD1 | TGTGCCAGCAGAACGACAGGGTCGTTTGTCTATGGCTACACCTTC | CASRTTGSFVYGYTF
TRBJ1-6 | - | TRBV5-1 | TRBD1 | TGCGCCAGCAGCTTGGTTCCACAGGGGACTTATAATTCACCCCTCCACTTT | CASSLVPQGTYNSPLHF
TRBJ1-4 | - | TRBV29-1 | TRBD1 | TGCAGCGCTGACCCGGGACAGAATGAAAAACTGTTTTTT | CSADPGQNEKLFF
TRBJ2-7 | - | TRBV6-5 | - | TGTGCCAGCAGTCGACGGGAGTGGGGTATGGAGCAGTACTTC | CASSRREWGMEQYF
TRBJ2-7 | - | TRBV2 | TRBD2 | TGTGCCAGCAGTGATCCGACTAGCGGGGCCTACGAGCAGTACTTC | CASSDPTSGAYEQYF
TRBJ2-1 | - | TRBV7-2 | - | TGTGCCAGCAGGCAGAGGGGGGGATCAGGACGCATCGGGAATGAGCAGTTCTTC | CASRQRGGSGRIGNEQFF
TRBJ1-1 | many | TRBV12-3/TRBV12-4 | - | TGTGCCAGCACTTTGGAGCTGAACACTGAAGCTTTCTTT | CASTLELNTEAFF
TRBJ1-1 | once | TRBV7-2 | TRBD1 | TGTGCCAGCAGCCCGGGGACAGGGGGCAGCGCTTTCTTT | CASSPGTGGSAFF
TRBJ1-2 | few | TRBV27 | - | TGTGCCAGCAGTTTAAATACACAGGAATATGGCTACACCTTC | CASSLNTQEYGYTF
TRBJ2-5 | once | TRBV7-2 | TRBD2 | TGTGCCAGCAGCCCCTGGGGGAGGGCCCCAGAGACCCAGTACTTC | CASSPWGRAPETQYF
TRBJ1-1 | - | TRBV5-1 | TRBD1 | TGCGCCAGCAGCCGAGACAGGGGGCTGACTGAAGCTTTCTTT | CASSRDRGLTEAFF
TRBJ1-4 | - | TRBV19 | - | TGTGCCAGTAGTTCAGGATTTAATGAAAAACTGTTTTTT | CASSSGFNEKLFF
TRBJ1-2 | - | TRBV5-8 | TRBD1 | TGTGCCAGCAGCTTACGGACAGGGGTTTACAATGGCTACACCTTC | CASSLRTGVYNGYTF
TRBJ1-4 | - | TRBV5-1 | - | TGCGCCAGCAGCTTGGCCGTCGGGGTCGGAGAAAAACTGTTTTTT | CASSLAVGVGEKLFF
TRBJ1-6 | - | TRBV30 | - | TGTGCCTGGAGTGTCGGTTCACCCCTCCACTTT | CAWSVGSPLHF
TRBJ1-4 | - | TRBV5-6 | TRBD1 | TGTGCCAGCAGCCCTACCGGGACAGGGACTAATGAAAAACTGTTTTTT | CASSPTGTGTNEKLFF
TRBJ1-1 | - | TRBV6-2/TRBV6-3 | - | TGTGCCAGCAGTCCCATAGTGAGGAACACTGAAGCTTTCTTT | CASSPIVRNTEAFF
TRBJ2-2 | - | TRBV11-2 | TRBD2 | TGTGCCAGCAGCTTAGATGTCGACCTAGCGGGAGCTAAAGAGGAGCTGTTTTTT | CASSLDVDLAGAKEELFF
TRBJ2-7 | - | TRBV19 | - | TGTGCCAGTAGAAATAGCCTTTGGGAGCAGTACTTC | CASRNSLWEQYF
TRBJ2-7 | - | TRBV12-3/TRBV12-4 | TRBD2 | TGTGCCAGCAGAAATAGCGGGACCAGCGAGCAGTACTTC | CASRNSGTSEQYF
TRBJ1-5 | - | TRBV7-6 | TRBD1 | TGTGCCAGCAGCCCCTTTCACAGGGGAGGTGGTCAGCCCCAGCATTTT | CASSPFHRGGGQPQHF
TRBJ1-5 | - | TRBV21-1 | - | TGTGCCAGCAGCAAAGGAGGAGGCGATAGCAATCAGCCCCAGCATTTT | CASSKGGGDSNQPQHF
TRBJ1-5 | - | TRBV6-1 | - | TGTGCCAGCAGTGAAGAGCGGGGGGGTCTTCAGCCCCAGCATTTT | CASSEERGGLQPQHF
TRBJ1-5 | once | TRBV5-1 | - | TGCGCCAGCAGCTTGGAGGCGGGGAACAATCAGCCCCAGCATTTT | CASSLEAGNNQPQHF
TRBJ2-5 | - | TRBV14 | - | TGTGCCAGCAGCCAGGAGGAGCAGGGGGAGACCCAGTACTTC | CASSQEEQGETQYF
TRBJ2-1 | - | TRBV11-2 | TRBD2 | TGTGCCAGCAGCCGGAGGACTAGCGGGAGTAGGAGGAATGAGCAGTTCTTC | CASSRRTSGSRRNEQFF
TRBJ1-5 | - | TRBV28 | TRBD1 | TGTGCCAGCAGTTGGGTTGACAGGGATAGCAATCAGCCCCAGCATTTT | CASSWVDRDSNQPQHF
TRBJ1-6 | once | TRBV28 | TRBD1 | TGTGCCAGCAGGGGGGACAGCTATAATTCACCCCTCCACTTT | CASRGDSYNSPLHF
TRBJ2-3 | - | TRBV5-1 | - | TGCGCCAGCAGCTTGTCAGGTTCCGCAGGGGCGAACACAGATACGCAGTATTTT | CASSLSGSAGANTDTQYF
TRBJ2-1 | once | TRBV29-1 | - | TGCAGCGTTGAGAGAGGGCGGAATGAGCAGTTCTTC | CSVERGRNEQFF
TRBJ2-5 | few | TRBV4-3 | TRBD1 | TGCGCCAGCAGCCAGGGGACAGGGGGCCGCGTAGGGGAGACCCAGTACTTC | CASSQGTGGRVGETQYF
TRBJ1-2 | - | TRBV28 | - | TGTGCCAGCAGTTTTGACAGCTATGGCTACACCTTC | CASSFDSYGYTF
TRBJ1-6 | - | TRBV6-5 | - | TGTGCCAGCAGCACCCCGGGTTATAATTCACCCCTCCACTTT | CASSTPGYNSPLHF
TRBJ2-5 | - | TRBV5-1 | - | TGCGCCAGCAGCTCACTAAGCGGGCCCACAAGGGAGACCCAGTACTTC | CASSSLSGPTRETQYF
TRBJ1-1 | - | TRBV27 | TRBD1 | TGTGCCAGCAGTATCGCGGGACAGCCCATGAACACTGAAGCTTTCTTT | CASSIAGQPMNTEAFF
TRBJ2-1 | - | TRBV5-1 | TRBD2 | TGCGCCAGCAGCTTGGTGCCTAGCGGGACGTCCTACAATGAGCAGTTCTTC | CASSLVPSGTSYNEQFF